This T cell receptor (beta chain) emerged from a study of shared clonotypes between healthy human individuals. Broader study findings: The authors expected sequencing depth to affect clonotype sharing among donors. Naive subsets, compared against memory subsets, generally had larger estimated richness values.

A word on this clone: The antigen is unknown.

Data came from immunoSEQ multiplex PCR; TCRdb stores just in-frame clones and leaves some out. The data show hundreds of thousands of clones, about 91% seen once. The naive CD8 fraction comprised CD45RO-negative cells positively selected for CCR7 and excluded terminally differentiated effector memory CD45RA+ cells. V lost 3 bases to trimming and J lost 3 bases; unmatched junction nucleotides: 8. The CDR3 loop spans 16 amino acids. CDR1 MDHEN and CDR2 SYDVKM come from the germline V gene. The chain combines TRBV28 with TRBJ2-7; 10 bases fit TRBD1. Sequencing input: naive CD8+ T cells sorted from blood. The TCR sequence derives from a man in his thirties or forties in good health. Here the CDR3 reads CASSFPRTGGFYEQYF. CDR3 DNA: TGTGCCAGCAGTTTTCCCCGGACAGGGGGTTTCTACGAGCAGTACTTC.